Following are 28 T cell receptor beta chains from one sample sequenced in a study of cytomegalovirus exposure and HLA in healthy donors. This PCR relied on a set of 60 Vbeta primers and 13 Jbeta primers. Profiling relied on immunoSEQ multiplex PCR, and the TCRdb table lists in-frame clones only, not all of them. The sample records a few hundred thousand clones, 80% to 90% being singletons. Sequenced material: PBMCs. The source of these receptors is a man younger than 40 in good health and CMV-seronegative.

The CDR3: CASSSGGGGGETQYF. CDR3 in DNA: TGTGCCAGTAGTAGTGGCGGCGGGGGCGGGGAGACCCAGTACTTC. The V call is TRBV19, the J call TRBJ2-5; possible D gene TRBD2, 7 bases. The CDR3 sequence is 15 residues long. Germline V gene data show CDR1 as LNHDA and CDR2 as SQIVND (reference sequence). V was clipped by 4 bases and J by 5 bases, with 17 bases between them. The full variable domain, in which reference TRBV19 and TRBJ2-5 provide the parts outside the CDR3, is DGGITQSPKYLFRKEGQNVTLSCEQNLNHDAMYWYRQDPGQGLRLIYYSQIVNDFQKGDIAEGYSVSREKKESFPLTVTSAQKNPTAFYLCASSSGGGGGETQYFGPGTRLLVL.

The V and J genes are TRBV9 and TRBJ1-1, with D possibly TRBD1 on 5 matching bases. Germline V CDR1 and CDR2: SGDLS, YYNGEE. This CDR3 spans 16 amino acids. Trimming left V 4 bases short and J 1 base short, with 17 bases between. CDR3 region: CASSPVGQIKNTEAFF. DNA for the CDR3: TGTGCCAGCAGCCCTGTGGGGCAGATAAAGAACACTGAAGCTTTCTTT.

The genes are TRBV27 and TRBJ1-2; no definite D call. V was pared by 6 bases and J by 0 bases, with 11 bases between. Germline V gene lookup returns CDR1 MNHEY and CDR2 SMNVEV (reference sequence). CDR3 length equals 14 residues. The chain's CDR3 is CASRRTGTNYGYTF. The CDR3 nucleotides read TGTGCCAGCAGGAGGACTGGGACTAACTATGGCTACACCTTC.

The J gene is TRBJ2-1, the V gene TRBV5-1; TRBD1 is a possible D gene (5 bases). Deletions cut 4 bases from V and 4 bases from J, with 15 bases between. This CDR3 has 15 residues. In germline, CDR1 is SGHRS, CDR2 YFSETQ. This CDR3 reads CASSIPKGLYNEQFF. The CDR3 DNA reads TGCGCCAGCAGCATTCCCAAGGGGCTTTACAATGAGCAGTTCTTC.

V usage is TRBV10-3 and J usage is TRBJ2-5; TRBD2 matches 8 bases. V lost 7 bases to trimming and J lost 3 bases; unmatched junction nucleotides: 10. The CDR3 totals 15 residues. The germline CDR1 and CDR2 sequences are ENHRY and SYGVKD. The CDR3 DNA reads TGTGCCATCAAGGGGGTGATTAGCGGGGAAGAGACCCAGTACTTC. This gives the protein CAIKGVISGEETQYF.

The gene calls are TRBV2 and TRBJ2-5; a possible D gene is TRBD2 (7 bases). Germline values: CDR1 SNHLY, CDR2 FYNNEI. Trimming took 6 bases from V and 4 from J, leaving 15 bases between them. CDR3 size: 14 residues. CDR3 DNA sequence: TGTGCCAGCAGACTCCGGGGGGCGAGAGAGACCCAGTACTTC. It is translated as CASRLRGARETQYF.

This clone was seen a handful of times. The chain combines TRBV2 with TRBJ1-5, with D unresolved. Trimming shortened V by 5 bases and J by 1 base, and 12 bases separated the two germline ends. The V gene's germline CDR1 is SNHLY and CDR2 FYNNEI. This CDR3 comprises 15 residues. CDR3 bases: TGTGCCAGCAGTTCACTAGGTAAAAGCAATCAGCCCCAGCATTTT. It yields the protein CASSSLGKSNQPQHF.

This chain uses TRBV15 with TRBJ2-3, with D possibly being TRBD1 (5 bases). There are 16 residues in the CDR3. Germline V gives CDR1 LNHNV, CDR2 YYDKDF (reference sequence). Trimming took off 1 base at V and 3 bases at J, with 14 bases between the two ends. The CDR3 bases are TGTGCCACCAGCAGAGCTCAGGGAAGTAGTACAGATACGCAGTATTTT. This sequence encodes CATSRAQGSSTDTQYF.

DNA for the CDR3: TGTGCCAGCAGCAAGGGACTACCTAGCACAGATACGCAGTATTTT. It encodes CASSKGLPSTDTQYF. V usage is TRBV21-1 and J usage is TRBJ2-3; no DNA check was done on the table's D call, TRBD2. TRBV21-1 is designated a pseudogene. This CDR3 is 15 amino acids long.

The chain recombines TRBV14 with TRBJ2-3; 7 nucleotides line up with TRBD2. The CDR3 consists of 15 residues. The ends lost 3 bases at V and 9 bases at J; junction bases unmatched: 12. Germline lookup yields CDR1 SGHDN and CDR2 FVKESK. In nucleotides, the CDR3 is TGTGCCAGCAGCCAGAACAGCGGGGCCCGCGGGACGCAGTATTTT. Protein product: CASSQNSGARGTQYF. Drawing the rest from reference TRBV14 and TRBJ2-3, the complete variable domain is EAGVTQFPSHSVIEKGQTVTLRCDPISGHDNLYWYRRVMGKEIKFLLHFVKESKQDESGMPNNRFLAERTGGTYSTLKVQPAELEDSGVYFCASSQNSGARGTQYFGPGTRLTVL.

The CDR3 is CASSPPARGETQYF. As DNA, the CDR3 is TGTGCCAGCTCACCACCGGCCAGGGGGGAGACCCAGTACTTC. The V call is TRBV18, the J call TRBJ2-5, with 7 bases lining up with TRBD1. Germline CDR1 KGHSH, CDR2 LQKENI. Trimming at V came to 0 bases and at J to 5 bases, leaving 3 bases not matched to a gene. This CDR3 comprises 14 residues. Using reference TRBV18 and TRBJ2-5 for the parts outside the CDR3, the full variable domain is NAGVMQNPRHLVRRRGQEARLRCSPMKGHSHVYWYRQLPEEGLKFMVYLQKENIIDESGMPKERFSAEFPKEGPSILRIQQVVRGDSAAYFCASSPPARGETQYFGPGTRLLVL.

The gene calls are TRBV5-5 and TRBJ1-5, with D hard to call. This CDR3 contains 16 residues. Germline CDR1 and CDR2: SGHKS and YYEKEE (reference sequence). Trimming took off 1 base at V and 2 bases at J, with 13 bases between the two ends. The CDR3 loop is CASSLWSPGGNQPQHF. The DNA of the CDR3 is TGTGCCAGCAGCTTGTGGTCCCCCGGTGGCAATCAGCCCCAGCATTTT.

The chain employs TRBV25-1 and TRBJ1-5, with TRBD1 as a possible D gene (6 bases). The CDR3 spans 15 residues. V lost 2 bases and J 0 bases, leaving 8 bases between the germline ends. Germline CDR1 is MGHDK and CDR2 is SYGVNS. The CDR3 sequence is CASSEGGHSNQPQHF. The CDR3 nucleotides are TGTGCCAGCAGTGAAGGGGGCCATAGCAATCAGCCCCAGCATTTT.

The V gene is TRBV5-4, the J gene TRBJ1-1; the match to TRBD1 covers 9 bases. Germline CDR1 is SGHNT and CDR2 is YYREEE (reference sequence). V gave up 5 bases and J gave up 5 bases; unmatched junction bases: 7. The CDR3 runs 14 residues. Here the CDR3 DNA reads TGTGCCAGCAGTTTTGGACAGGGGAGGACTGAAGCTTTCTTT. Its translation: CASSFGQGRTEAFF.

This CDR3 reads CASIQGLSYEQYF. The CDR3 DNA sequence: TGTGCCAGCATACAGGGATTGAGCTACGAGCAGTACTTC. The chain couples TRBV6-4 to TRBJ2-7, with a possible D match to TRBD1 (6 bases). Trimming stripped 7 bases from V and 3 bases from J, with 13 bases between. This CDR3 contains 13 residues. Germline V gene sequence: CDR1 MRHNA, CDR2 SNTAGT.

This chain links TRBV2 with TRBJ2-7; 13 bases align to TRBD2. The CDR3 runs 13 residues. Germline assignment: CDR1 SNHLY and CDR2 FYNNEI. Losses at the gene ends were 2 bases for V and 11 bases for J; bases not matched to a gene: 3. The CDR3 spells CASSEIGTSGKYF. Written as DNA, the CDR3 is TGTGCCAGCAGTGAAATTGGGACTAGCGGGAAGTACTTC.

This clone was detected only once. The chain recombines TRBV10-1 with TRBJ2-7, with D perhaps TRBD1 (6 bases). V shed 6 bases and J shed 2 bases, with 14 bases lying between them. This CDR3 has 14 amino acids. Germline CDR1 and CDR2: WNHNN and SYGVQD (reference sequence). In DNA, the CDR3 is TGCGCCAGCAGAGTGGGGGACACCACCTACGAGCAGTACTTC. Its translation is CASRVGDTTYEQYF.

The gene calls are TRBV27 and TRBJ1-1, with 7 bases lining up with TRBD1. Germline CDR1 and CDR2: MNHEY and SMNVEV (reference sequence). V shed 8 bases and J 0 bases; nucleotides not matched to a gene: 9. CDR3 length equals 15 residues. In DNA form, the CDR3 reads TGTGCCAGCGGCCCCCAGGACAGGATGAACACTGAAGCTTTCTTT. It yields the protein CASGPQDRMNTEAFF.

V usage is TRBV7-9 and J usage is TRBJ2-7, with D perhaps TRBD2 (6 bases). V gave up 5 bases and J gave up 3 bases, with 11 bases separating them. The CDR3 loop spans 13 amino acids. The germline V gene has CDR1 SEHNR and CDR2 FQNEAQ (reference sequence). DNA of the CDR3: TGTGCCAGCAGCCCTCCGGGGGACTACGAGCAGTACTTC. Amino acids: CASSPPGDYEQYF.

The V and J genes are TRBV5-6 and TRBJ1-5, with TRBD1 matching over 7 bases. The CDR3 extends over 15 amino acids. Germline CDR1 is SGHDT and CDR2 is YYEEEE. V dropped 4 bases and J dropped 3; count of bases not matched to a gene: 7. The CDR3 here is CASSRGQLNNQPQHF. DNA for the CDR3: TGTGCCAGCAGCAGGGGACAGTTAAACAATCAGCCCCAGCATTTT.

This clone has only one observation. The rearrangement uses TRBV28 and TRBJ1-1; no clear D. CDR1 and CDR2 (germline): MDHEN, SYDVKM. Deletions cut 8 bases from V and 0 bases from J, with 16 bases between. This CDR3 region has 15 residues. CDR3 sequence reads: CASYNRGAMNTEAFF. Written as DNA, the CDR3 is TGTGCCAGCTATAATCGGGGAGCGATGAACACTGAAGCTTTCTTT.

V gene TRBV7-9 combines with J gene TRBJ2-2; D is possibly TRBD1 (5 bases). CDR3 length: 14 amino acids. In germline, CDR1 is SEHNR, CDR2 FQNEAQ (reference sequence). Between the trimmed V and J ends, which lost 3 bases and 5 bases, there was a span of 10 bases. CDR3 sequence reads: CASSFLGQTGELFF. The CDR3 DNA is TGTGCCAGCAGCTTTTTAGGACAAACCGGGGAGCTGTTTTTT.

The rearrangement joins TRBV7-9 to TRBJ2-7; no reliable D call. This CDR3 region has 14 residues. V was shortened by 1 base and J by 5 bases, with 12 bases between the two germline ends. Per germline, CDR1 SEHNR and CDR2 FQNEAQ (reference sequence). The CDR3 loop is CASSLEWRENEQYF. The CDR3 DNA follows: TGTGCCAGCAGCTTAGAGTGGAGAGAAAACGAGCAGTACTTC. Based on the CDR3 plus reference TRBV7-9 and TRBJ2-7, the full variable domain is DTGVSQNPRHKITKRGQNVTFRCDPISEHNRLYWYRQTLGQGPEFLTYFQNEAQLEKSRLLSDRFSAERPKGSFSTLEIQRTEQGDSAMYLCASSLEWRENEQYFGPGTRLTVT.

J is TRBJ2-1 and V is TRBV7-6; TRBD2 might be the D (7 bases). Trimming cost V 1 base and J 9 bases, with 19 bases left between them. The CDR3 extends over 16 amino acids. The germline CDR1 and CDR2 sequences are SGHVS and FNYEAQ. CDR3 DNA: TGTGCCAGCAGCTTAGGGAGTCGGGGGGCCGTTTCTGAGCAGTTCTTC. Translated, it gives CASSLGSRGAVSEQFF.

J is TRBJ1-5 and V is TRBV2, with 8 bases matching TRBD1. The CDR3 spans 14 residues. Germline trimming cut 6 bases from V and 6 bases from J; bases unmatched to any gene: 7. Germline-derived CDR1 and CDR2 are SNHLY and FYNNEI. The CDR3 DNA follows: TGTGCCAGCAGGGACAGGGCGGGGAGTCAGCCCCAGCATTTT. It translates to CASRDRAGSQPQHF.

This clone has only one observation. V usage is TRBV5-4 and J usage is TRBJ1-4; the D gene is possibly TRBD1 (5 bases). CDR3 length equals 15 residues. V was trimmed by 3 bases and J by 7 bases, leaving 16 bases between them. The germline V gene encodes CDR1 SGHNT and CDR2 YYREEE (reference sequence). The CDR3 nucleotides read TGTGCCAGCAGCTCAAACCCAGGGTCCCCTGAAAAACTGTTTTTT. Protein sequence: CASSSNPGSPEKLFF.

V gene TRBV4-1 combines with J gene TRBJ2-5, with unresolved D. The end of the DNA aligns better with TRBJ2-7, so the J call may be wrong. Germline V gene lookup returns CDR1 MGHRA and CDR2 YSYEKL. This CDR3 has 12 amino acids. The CDR3 reads CASSQVTHEQYF. DNA for the CDR3: TGCGCCAGCAGCCAAGTTACCCACGAGCAGTACTTC.

The rearrangement links TRBV7-9 to TRBJ1-1; a weak D match, TRBD1 (5 bases). Germline V gives CDR1 SEHNR, CDR2 FQNEAQ (reference sequence). V dropped 2 bases and J dropped 0 bases, with 10 bases sitting between them. CDR3 length equals 15 residues. CDR3 protein: CASSLRGSLNTEAFF. The CDR3 DNA sequence: TGTGCCAGCAGCTTAAGGGGCAGCCTGAACACTGAAGCTTTCTTT.